This is a list of T cell receptor beta chains from one sample in a study of T cell responses to AZD1222 COVID-19 vaccine. The method was immunoSEQ multiplex PCR; TCRdb's version includes in-frame clones alone and lacks a portion of them. The data hold around 100,000 clones, with roughly 92% observed a single time. Material: peripheral blood, obtained on day 0 of AZD1222 vaccination. These receptors were collected from an adult in good health. The CDR3 runs from the conserved cysteine through the conserved F or W. D genes are given only for firm matches. Size is stated for part of the rows, as once, few or many counts, or as a class when the clone is expanded.

clone size: -
J gene: TRBJ2-2
D gene: -
V gene: TRBV12-3/TRBV12-4
CDR3 DNA: TGTGCCAGCAGTTTGTCCCCCGGGGAGCTGTTTTTT
CDR3 protein: CASSLSPGELFF

clone size: -
J gene: TRBJ1-4
D gene: -
V gene: TRBV5-1
CDR3 DNA: TGCGCCAGCAGCTTGGGGCAGGGGCATGAAAAACTGTTTTTT
CDR3 protein: CASSLGQGHEKLFF

clone size: -
J gene: TRBJ2-1
D gene: -
V gene: TRBV9
CDR3 DNA: TGTGCCAGCAGCGACGACTTGGGTAGGGGGGAGCAGTTCTTC
CDR3 protein: CASSDDLGRGEQFF

clone size: -
J gene: TRBJ1-1
D gene: -
V gene: TRBV7-2
CDR3 DNA: TGTGCCAGCAGCTTAGGCAGGGGGAACACTGAAGCTTTCTTT
CDR3 protein: CASSLGRGNTEAFF

clone size: -
J gene: TRBJ2-4
D gene: TRBD2
V gene: TRBV7-9
CDR3 DNA: TGTGCCAGCAGCCTGGGACTAGCGGGAGTAGGTGACATTCAGTACTTC
CDR3 protein: CASSLGLAGVGDIQYF

clone size: -
J gene: TRBJ1-4
D gene: -
V gene: TRBV28
CDR3 DNA: TGTGCCAGTAACAGGGATTGGGATGAAAAACTGTTTTTT
CDR3 protein: CASNRDWDEKLFF

clone size: once
J gene: TRBJ1-3
D gene: -
V gene: TRBV3-1/TRBV3-2
CDR3 DNA: TGTGCCAGCAGCCGGGGCAACTCTGGAAACACCATATATTTT
CDR3 protein: CASSRGNSGNTIYF

clone size: once
J gene: TRBJ2-7
D gene: -
V gene: TRBV5-1
CDR3 DNA: TGCGCCAGCAGCTTGGGGGGAGATTACGAGCAGTACTTC
CDR3 protein: CASSLGGDYEQYF

clone size: -
J gene: TRBJ2-3
D gene: -
V gene: TRBV7-2
CDR3 DNA: TGTGCCAGCAGCTTGACTAGAGATACGCAGTATTTT
CDR3 protein: CASSLTRDTQYF

clone size: few
J gene: TRBJ2-7
D gene: TRBD2
V gene: TRBV4-3
CDR3 DNA: TGCGCCAGCAGCCAAGTAGCGGGAGCCTCCTACGAGCAGTACTTC
CDR3 protein: CASSQVAGASYEQYF

clone size: -
J gene: TRBJ2-2
D gene: -
V gene: TRBV7-6
CDR3 DNA: TGTGCCAGCAGCCGACCCGCCGGGGAGCTGTTTTTT
CDR3 protein: CASSRPAGELFF

clone size: -
J gene: TRBJ1-6
D gene: -
V gene: TRBV3-1/TRBV3-2
CDR3 DNA: TGTGCCAGCAGCCCAACCGGGACGGTGAATTCACCCCTCCACTTT
CDR3 protein: CASSPTGTVNSPLHF

clone size: -
J gene: TRBJ2-1
D gene: TRBD2
V gene: TRBV6-5
CDR3 DNA: TGTGCCAGCTCGGGACTAGCGGGGGACAATGAGCAGTTCTTC
CDR3 protein: CASSGLAGDNEQFF

clone size: -
J gene: TRBJ1-1
D gene: -
V gene: TRBV5-1
CDR3 DNA: TGCGCCAGCAGCTTGGTCAGGGACACTGAAGCTTTCTTT
CDR3 protein: CASSLVRDTEAFF

clone size: -
J gene: TRBJ1-5
D gene: -
V gene: TRBV29-1
CDR3 DNA: TGCAGCGTTGATACTCGCTGGGGCAATCAGCCCCAGCATTTT
CDR3 protein: CSVDTRWGNQPQHF

clone size: -
J gene: TRBJ2-1
D gene: -
V gene: TRBV5-1
CDR3 DNA: TGCGCCAGCAGCCACCAGGGTTACAATGAGCAGTTCTTC
CDR3 protein: CASSHQGYNEQFF

clone size: -
J gene: TRBJ2-5
D gene: -
V gene: TRBV5-4
CDR3 DNA: TGTGCCAGCAGCTCCTCAGGGGGGCAAGAGACCCAGTACTTC
CDR3 protein: CASSSSGGQETQYF